This TCR beta chain was captured in a study of cytomegalovirus exposure and HLA in healthy donors. Comment on this clone: Its antigen is unknown.

Primers included in the PCR were 60 Vbeta and 13 Jbeta primers. Method: immunoSEQ multiplex PCR; TCRdb's copy keeps in-frame clones and lacks some. The sample includes 95,000 to 100,000 clones, about 81% of them seen just once. This CDR3 region has 14 residues. Per germline, CDR1 SGHRS and CDR2 YFSETQ. V lost 1 base and J 4 bases, leaving 10 bases between the germline ends. Whole-study results and caveats: Prediction of most subjects' HLA-A and HLA-B alleles by TCR beta sequences was reportedly accurate. Data from an earlier analysis indicated that most TCR beta V segments were productive either about 87% or about 30% of the time. DRB1 showed the most TCR associations and HLA-C the fewest in a later analysis, as rates varied by HLA locus.

This rearrangement joins TRBV5-1 to TRBJ2-3, with D perhaps matching TRBD2 (5 bases). This clonotype originated in a man between 50 and 59 years old in good health and CMV-seronegative. Sequencing input: PBMCs. CDR3 nucleotides: TGCGCCAGCAGCTTGATGGGAGTCGCAGATACGCAGTATTTT. Protein: CASSLMGVADTQYF. Full variable domain (remainder filled in from reference TRBV5-1 and TRBJ2-3): KAGVTQTPRYLIKTRGQQVTLSCSPISGHRSVSWYQQTPGQGLQFLFEYFSETQRNKGNFPGRFSGRQFSNSRSEMNVSTLELGDSALYLCASSLMGVADTQYFGPGTRLTVL.